This TCR beta chain was sequenced during a study of naive and memory T cell subsets. The SP2 primer and nested alpha and beta constant region primers amplified ligated cDNA in four rounds. Reverse transcription of blood and skin TCR RNA was primed at alpha and beta constant regions. MiXCR, run by TCRdb on the 5' RACE reads, gives a single entry per CDR3 protein. This sample has 30,000 to 40,000 distinct CDR3 sequences, with approximately 15% found just once. This CDR3 spans 16 amino acids. V shed 5 bases, J shed 0 bases, and the junction held 6 bases outside the gene matches. The germline CDR1 and CDR2 sequences are SEHNR and FQNEAQ (reference sequence). A UMI-containing oligonucleotide was joined by 3' ligation to the TCR cDNA template. Whole-blood samples were under 3 ml of peripheral blood from healthy adult volunteers. Cells were not sorted; total RNA input targeted roughly 1 to 1000 ng. This clonotype came up many times. Its antigen is undetermined.

Overall study results and limits: Potentially, T cell activation and differentiation skew this RNA-based measurement.

This rearrangement joins TRBV7-9 to TRBJ2-3, with 9 bases matching TRBD2. The receptor comes from a female donor in good health. The CDR3 loop reads CASSRGGGTSTDTQYF. The CDR3 DNA follows: TGTGCCAGCAGCCGCGGGGGGGGCACAAGCACAGATACGCAGTATTTT.